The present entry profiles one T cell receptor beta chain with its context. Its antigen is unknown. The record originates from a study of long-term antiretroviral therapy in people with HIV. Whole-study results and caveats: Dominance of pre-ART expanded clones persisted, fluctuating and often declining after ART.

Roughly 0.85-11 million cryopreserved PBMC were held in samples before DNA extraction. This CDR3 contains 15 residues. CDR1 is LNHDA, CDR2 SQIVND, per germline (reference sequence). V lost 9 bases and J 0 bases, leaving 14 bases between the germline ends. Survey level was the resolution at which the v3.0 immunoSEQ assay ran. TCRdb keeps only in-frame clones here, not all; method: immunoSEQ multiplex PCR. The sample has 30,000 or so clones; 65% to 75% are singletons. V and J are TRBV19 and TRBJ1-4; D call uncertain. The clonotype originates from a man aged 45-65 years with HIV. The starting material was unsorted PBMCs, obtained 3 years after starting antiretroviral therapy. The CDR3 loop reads CASRRSGSTNEKLFF. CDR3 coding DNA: TGTGCCAGCAGGCGTTCAGGATCAACTAATGAAAAACTGTTTTTT.